This is a list of T cell receptor beta chains from one sample in a study of vaccination and CD4 T cells after COVID-19. These receptors have no known antigen. MiXCR, run by TCRdb on the PCR reads, gives a single entry per CDR3 protein. The sample lists 15,000 to 20,000 distinct CDR3 sequences; 45% to 65% were seen once. Specimen: CD4+ T cells from blood, cultured in vitro. The receptor source for this set is a human donor who had recovered from COVID-19. The CDR3 runs from the conserved cysteine through the conserved F or W. The D gene is left open where the match is weak. The listing skips clone size in some rows; elsewhere it reads once, few, many or a size class.

J gene,V gene,CDR3 length,D gene,clone size,CDR3 DNA,CDR3 protein
TRBJ2-4,TRBV2,12,.,few,TGTGCCAGCAACCGAGCCAAAAACATTCAGTACTTC,CASNRAKNIQYF
TRBJ1-1,TRBV6-1,14,.,.,TGTGCCAGCACGAAGGAGGGGGTGGGCACTGAAGCTTTCTTT,CASTKEGVGTEAFF
TRBJ1-2,TRBV6-1,14,.,.,TGTGCCAGCAGCCCCTTGCTGGACTCCTATGGCTACACCTTC,CASSPLLDSYGYTF
TRBJ1-5,TRBV27,12,.,.,TGTGCCAGCAGTCCAAACGGAGGGTACCAGCATTTT,CASSPNGGYQHF
TRBJ2-2,TRBV6-5,15,.,.,TGTGCCAGCAGTTACGGGGGGTTTAACACCGGGGAGCTGTTTTTT,CASSYGGFNTGELFF
TRBJ1-2,TRBV7-9,13,TRBD1,.,TGTGCCAGCAGCTTGTTACAGGGGGCGGGCTACACCTTC,CASSLLQGAGYTF
TRBJ1-5,TRBV2,16,.,few,TGTGCCAGCAGTGAGAGGAGGGGCGTTCGCAATCAGCCCCAGCATTTT,CASSERRGVRNQPQHF
TRBJ1-5,TRBV12-5,11,.,.,TGTGCTAGTGGTTTCTCTGAGCCCCAGCATTTT,CASGFSEPQHF
TRBJ1-1,TRBV7-2,13,TRBD1,.,TGTGCCAGCAGCCCACAGGGGGGATGGAAAGCTTTCTTT,CASSPQGGWKAFF
TRBJ1-2,TRBV19,13,.,.,TGTGCCAGTAGTATAGACAGGGAATATGGCTACACCTTC,CASSIDREYGYTF
TRBJ1-5,TRBV6-1,13,.,.,TGTGCCAGCATCTGGGAAGCTGGGCAGCCCCAGCATTTT,CASIWEAGQPQHF
TRBJ1-2,TRBV2,13,TRBD1,once,TGTGCCAGCAGTGAGGGGACAGATTATGGCTACACCTTC,CASSEGTDYGYTF
TRBJ2-7,TRBV20-1,15,.,few,TGCAGTGCTAGAGATTTTCGCTCTCCTACGTACGAGCAGTACTTC,CSARDFRSPTYEQYF
TRBJ2-3,TRBV20-1,15,TRBD2,.,TGCAGTGCTATAGGGACTAGCGCTAGCACAGATACGCAGTATTTT,CSAIGTSASTDTQYF
TRBJ2-7,TRBV19,14,TRBD2,once,TGTGCCAGTAGTATCCGCGGGAGCTCCTACGAGCAGTACTTC,CASSIRGSSYEQYF
TRBJ2-5,TRBV6-1,13,.,once,TGTGCCAGCATAAAAGGGCTCCAAGAGACCCAGTACTTC,CASIKGLQETQYF
TRBJ1-1,TRBV12-3/TRBV12-4,13,.,.,TGTGCCAGCAGTTTAAGGGTGAACACTGAAGCTTTCTTT,CASSLRVNTEAFF
TRBJ2-1,TRBV20-1,14,TRBD2,.,TGCAGTGCTGCCCTAGCGGGGGACCGCAATGAGCAGTTCTTC,CSAALAGDRNEQFF
TRBJ1-5,TRBV15,18,TRBD1,.,TGTGCCACCAGCAGAGGCGGGACAGGGCCCTATAGCAATCAGCCCCAGCATTTT,CATSRGGTGPYSNQPQHF
TRBJ2-1,TRBV7-8,15,TRBD2,.,TGTGCCAGCAGCGCCGGGCGGGGGGGCCCCTTGGAACAGTTCTTC,CASSAGRGGPLEQFF
TRBJ2-7,TRBV20-1,13,.,.,TGCAGTGCTAGAGGGGGGTGGGTGTACGAGCAGTACTTC,CSARGGWVYEQYF
TRBJ2-7,TRBV4-2,15,.,.,TGTGCCAGCAGCCAAGATCAGGGCTTTACTTACGAGCAGTACTTC,CASSQDQGFTYEQYF
TRBJ1-5,TRBV20-1,18,TRBD1,.,TGCAGTGCTAGACGGGGGACAGTTAGTAGCAATCATTTTACAGCCCAGCATTTT,CSARRGTVSSNHFTAQHF
TRBJ2-7,TRBV18,14,.,few,TGTGCCAGCTCGTCAGGGGGGCTAAAGTACGAGCAGTACTTC,CASSSGGLKYEQYF
TRBJ2-7,TRBV19,14,.,.,TGTGCCAGTAGTATTACCGGGGTCTCCTACGAGCAGTACTTC,CASSITGVSYEQYF
TRBJ1-1,TRBV5-4,16,.,.,TGTGCCAGCAGCTTGGTTTCGGGAGGGGCGGGCACTGAAGCTTTCTTT,CASSLVSGGAGTEAFF
TRBJ1-1,TRBV11-3,11,.,.,TGTGCCAGCAGCGACAGGACTGAAGCTTTCTTT,CASSDRTEAFF
TRBJ2-1,TRBV7-9,16,TRBD2,.,TGTGCCAGCAGCTTAGCTCTAGCGGGAGAGGTAGTTGAGCAGTTCTTC,CASSLALAGEVVEQFF
TRBJ1-2,TRBV11-1,13,.,.,TGTGCCAGTACCGACTGGGGAGTAGACGGCTACACCTTC,CASTDWGVDGYTF
TRBJ2-5,TRBV24-1,18,TRBD2,.,TGTGCCACCAGTGATTCGTACGGACTAGCGGGAGTGGTCGAGACCCAGTACTTC,CATSDSYGLAGVVETQYF
TRBJ1-5,TRBV7-2,19,.,.,TGTGCCAGCAGCTCGAGATCTCCCTTGGGGAGAAACAGCAATCAGCCCCAGCATTTT,CASSSRSPLGRNSNQPQHF
TRBJ1-5,TRBV7-2,13,.,few,TGTGCCAGCAGCTTAGCGATTAATCAGCCCCAGCATTTT,CASSLAINQPQHF
TRBJ2-7,TRBV6-1,14,TRBD2,.,TGTGCCAGCAGTGTGCGAGCGGGGGAATACGAGCAGTACTTC,CASSVRAGEYEQYF
TRBJ1-5,TRBV10-1,13,.,.,TGCGCCAGCGGGAGGACAGCGAATCAGCCCCAGCATTTT,CASGRTANQPQHF
TRBJ1-5,TRBV18,13,.,.,TGTGCCAGCTCACCGCGGTCGGATCAGCCCCAGCATTTT,CASSPRSDQPQHF
TRBJ2-1,TRBV7-9,17,.,.,TGTGCCAGCAGCTTACAGTTAAGGACAGTTTCCTACAATGAGCAGTTCTTC,CASSLQLRTVSYNEQFF
TRBJ1-6,TRBV20-1,16,.,.,TGCAGTGCTAGCCCCTCCCGAGCAGGGAATAATTCACCCCTCCACTTT,CSASPSRAGNNSPLHF
TRBJ1-2,TRBV10-3,11,.,.,TGTGCCATCAGTGAGTCCTGGTCAGCTCAATTC,CAISESWSAQF
TRBJ1-6,TRBV20-1,13,.,.,TGCTCTGGGAGGGCCCTCGATAATTCACCCCTCCACTTT,CSGRALDNSPLHF
TRBJ2-1,TRBV20-1,14,TRBD2,.,TGCAGTGCTATGACTAGCGGGAGTTATAATGAGCAGTTCTTC,CSAMTSGSYNEQFF
TRBJ2-1,TRBV27,15,.,.,TGTGCCAGCAGTTTAGATCTGCCCTCCTACAATGAGCAGTTCTTC,CASSLDLPSYNEQFF
TRBJ2-7,TRBV5-1,15,TRBD2,.,TGCGCCAGCAGCTTGGGTTCTAGCGGGGGCTACGAGCAGTACTTC,CASSLGSSGGYEQYF
TRBJ1-5,TRBV14,14,TRBD1,.,TGTGCCAGCAGCCTGACAGGGCCCAATCAGCCCCAGCATTTT,CASSLTGPNQPQHF
TRBJ2-7,TRBV6-5,15,.,.,TGTGCCAGCAGTTACGGGGGGACGGACAACTACGAGCAGTACTTC,CASSYGGTDNYEQYF
TRBJ1-5,TRBV4-1,18,TRBD1,.,TGCGCCAGCAGCCAAAGGCCGGTTGGGACAGGGGGCCTTCAGCCCCAGCATTTT,CASSQRPVGTGGLQPQHF
TRBJ2-3,TRBV20-1,15,TRBD2,.,TGCAGTGCTACCAATAGCGGGGGGGCCTCAGATACGCAGTATTTT,CSATNSGGASDTQYF
TRBJ1-6,TRBV7-3,16,TRBD1,.,TGTGCCAGCAGCGCCGGGACAGGGGCCTCTAATTCACCCCTCCACTTT,CASSAGTGASNSPLHF
TRBJ2-3,TRBV7-3,17,TRBD1,.,TGTGCCAGCAGCCTAAATCCGGGACAGGGGGAAACAGATACGCAGTATTTT,CASSLNPGQGETDTQYF
TRBJ2-3,TRBV9,13,.,.,TGTGCCAGCAGCGTAGGGAACCCAGATACGCAGTATTTT,CASSVGNPDTQYF
TRBJ2-6,TRBV7-2,14,.,.,TGTGCCAGCAGCTTTTTTTCTGGGGCCAACGTCCTGACTTTC,CASSFFSGANVLTF
TRBJ1-1,TRBV7-8,15,.,.,TGTGCCAGCAGCTTATTCGGGGGAGAGGCGCCTGAAGCTTTCTTT,CASSLFGGEAPEAFF
TRBJ1-5,TRBV20-1,14,TRBD1,.,TGCAGTGCTAGCCGGACAGGGGGCAATCAGCCCCAGCATTTT,CSASRTGGNQPQHF
TRBJ2-7,TRBV6-5,14,.,.,TGTGCCAGCAGTTTTACCAGCGGATCCTACGAGCAGTACTTC,CASSFTSGSYEQYF